Below, 5 T cell receptor beta chains from the same sample are listed, as sequenced in a study of cytotoxic CD8 clonotypes in ibrutinib-treated CLL. Method: immunoSEQ multiplex PCR; TCRdb's copy keeps in-frame clones and lacks some. Among about 76,000 clones listed, roughly 80% were seen once. Sample: PBMCs, taken after 24 months of ibrutinib treatment. The receptor source for this set is a human donor with chronic lymphocytic leukemia.

The CDR3 spells CAHAAEDADTQYF. For the CDR3, the DNA is TGTGCTCACGCGGCTGAGGATGCAGATACGCAGTATTTT. The rearrangement uses TRBV11-1 and TRBJ2-3; D call uncertain. Germline V CDR1 and CDR2: SGHAT, FQDESV (reference sequence). CDR3 length: 13 amino acids. Full variable domain (missing parts from reference TRBV11-1 and TRBJ2-3): EAEVAQSPRYKITEKSQAVAFWCDPISGHATLYWYRQILGQGPELLVQFQDESVVDDSQLPKDRFSAERLKGVDSTLKIQPAELGDSAMYLCAHAAEDADTQYFGPGTRLTVL.

The genes are TRBV7-2 and TRBJ1-1, with D unresolved. The CDR3 loop spans 14 amino acids. The germline CDR1 and CDR2 sequences are SGHTA and FQGNSA. Trimming pared 5 bases from V and 1 base from J, leaving 11 bases between. The CDR3 spells CASSMGRGNTEAFF. For the CDR3, the DNA is TGTGCCAGCAGCATGGGCCGTGGGAACACTGAAGCTTTCTTT.

The V call is TRBV9, the J call TRBJ2-5; D is perhaps TRBD2 (6 bases). This CDR3 is 16 amino acids long. CDR1 SGDLS and CDR2 YYNGEE come from the germline V gene. V shed 0 bases and J shed 2 bases, with 14 bases lying between them. CDR3 amino acids: CASSVDPGGDQETQYF. The CDR3 nucleotides are TGTGCCAGCAGCGTAGACCCCGGAGGGGATCAAGAGACCCAGTACTTC. The entire variable domain, with the rest obtained from reference TRBV9 and TRBJ2-5, is as follows: DSGVTQTPKHLITATGQRVTLRCSPRSGDLSVYWYQQSLDQGLQFLIQYYNGEERAKGNILERFSAQQFPDLHSELNLSSLELGDSALYFCASSVDPGGDQETQYFGPGTRLLVL.

This clone was counted only a few times. The chain has TRBV6-5 and TRBJ1-4, with unresolved D. V shed 6 bases and J shed 8 bases, with 16 bases lying between them. This CDR3 contains 14 residues. The V gene's germline CDR1 is MNHEY and CDR2 SVGAGI. CDR3 amino acids: CASRSWAVGEKLFF. CDR3 bases: TGTGCCAGCAGGAGTTGGGCGGTAGGCGAAAAACTGTTTTTT.

This clone was seen just once. V and J are TRBV5-6 and TRBJ2-2, with a tentative D call TRBD2 (5 bases). Germline lookup yields CDR1 SGHDT and CDR2 YYEEEE. This CDR3 spans 17 amino acids. The ends were cut back, 0 bases at V and 4 bases at J, with 16 bases in the middle. The chain's CDR3 is CASSLGREYIITGELFF. The CDR3 coding sequence is TGTGCCAGCAGCTTGGGTCGGGAATACATTATCACCGGGGAGCTGTTTTTT.